The T cell receptor beta chain under discussion was sequenced for a study of T cell changes during pregnancy in multiple sclerosis. The CDR3 extends over 13 amino acids. Trimming pared 6 bases from V and 3 bases from J, leaving 12 bases between. CDR1 SGHTA and CDR2 FQGNSA come from the germline V gene. The data were produced by immunoSEQ multiplex PCR, yet TCRdb's version contains in-frame clones alone and is incomplete. The sample yields 50,000 to 80,000 clones, about nine tenths seen once. The sample was peripheral blood, taken in the second trimester of pregnancy. The clonotype originates from a female donor with multiple sclerosis, enrolled in a pregnancy study. The rearrangement uses TRBV7-2 and TRBJ2-7; weak D call: TRBD1 (6 bases). CDR3 region: CASSSDSYYEQYF. Here the CDR3 DNA reads TGTGCCAGCAGTTCGGACAGCTACTACGAGCAGTACTTC. The variable domain in full, with the rest retrieved from reference TRBV7-2 and TRBJ2-7, is GAGVSQSPSNKVTEKGKDVELRCDPISGHTALYWYRQSLGQGLEFLIYFQGNSAPDKSGLPSDRFSAERTGGSVSTLTIQRTQQEDSAVYLCASSSDSYYEQYFGPGTRLTVT.